The 26 T cell receptor beta chains given below trace back to one sample, sequenced in a study of blood T cell repertoires in COVID-19. Sequencing used immunoSEQ multiplex PCR; TCRdb keeps in-frame clones, though not all of them. This sample has about 240,000 clones, with 86% found just once. What was sequenced was peripheral blood. The origin of the receptors is a man older than 75 with acute or convalescent COVID-19.

The chain carries TRBV6-6 and TRBJ1-2, with no clear D. The CDR3 loop spans 14 amino acids. The germline V gene has CDR1 MNHNY and CDR2 SVGAGI (reference sequence). The V and J ends lost 5 bases and 9 bases respectively, with 19 bases between them. The chain's CDR3 is CASSTPLVRESYTF. CDR3 nucleotides: TGTGCCAGCAGTACGCCCCTAGTCCGCGAGAGCTACACCTTC.

This chain uses TRBV27 with TRBJ1-2; 12 bases agree with TRBD1. Germline V gives CDR1 MNHEY, CDR2 SMNVEV (reference sequence). This CDR3 is 14 amino acids long. With 3 bases clipped from V and 4 bases from J, the junction kept 0 bases outside the gene matches. The CDR3 DNA is TGTGCCAGCAGTTTGGGACAGGGGGCCTATGGCTACACCTTC. Translation gives CASSLGQGAYGYTF.

V gene TRBV15 combines with J gene TRBJ2-1, with D possibly TRBD2 on 7 matching bases. The germline V gene encodes CDR1 LNHNV and CDR2 YYDKDF (reference sequence). V lost 5 bases and J 9 bases, leaving 23 bases between the germline ends. There are 16 residues in the CDR3. The DNA of the CDR3 is TGTGCCACCAGCCCACCGGGGTCGGGGGGCACGGGTGAGCAGTTCTTC. It is translated as CATSPPGSGGTGEQFF.

The chain combines TRBV9 with TRBJ1-3; possibly TRBD1 for D (6 bases). Germline assignment: CDR1 SGDLS and CDR2 YYNGEE. The V and J ends lost 3 bases and 1 base respectively, with 8 bases between them. The CDR3 runs 14 residues. CDR3 residues: CASSGTASGNTIYF. CDR3 nucleotides: TGTGCCAGCAGCGGGACAGCTTCTGGAAACACCATATATTTT.

The genes are TRBV5-6 and TRBJ1-1, with D unclear. CDR3 length equals 16 residues. Per germline, CDR1 SGHDT and CDR2 YYEEEE. V was cut by 4 bases and J by 1 base, with 17 bases left in between. DNA of the CDR3: TGTGCCAGCAGCCCAGAGGAGGGCGTTGGGAACACTGAAGCTTTCTTT. Encoded protein: CASSPEEGVGNTEAFF.

This chain uses TRBV28 with TRBJ1-4; unclear D gene. V was clipped by 6 bases and J by 7 bases, with 15 bases between them. Germline loops: CDR1 MDHEN, CDR2 SYDVKM. The CDR3 loop spans 14 amino acids. The CDR3: CASSPAGGSEKLFF. CDR3 nucleotides: TGTGCCAGCAGCCCCGCGGGAGGGAGTGAAAAACTGTTTTTT.

The rearrangement uses TRBV6-5 and TRBJ1-3; D is ambiguous. This CDR3 contains 13 residues. The ends were cut back, 2 bases at V and 1 base at J, with 3 bases in the middle. Germline values: CDR1 MNHEY, CDR2 SVGAGI. In DNA, the CDR3 is TGTGCCAGCAGTTACGAGTCTGGAAACACCATATATTTT. Protein product: CASSYESGNTIYF.

The rearrangement links TRBV18 to TRBJ2-1, with 7 nucleotides matching TRBD2. Germline trimming cut 0 bases from V and 4 bases from J; bases unmatched to any gene: 3. The CDR3 covers 15 residues. Germline CDR1 and CDR2: KGHSH and LQKENI. The CDR3 reads CASSPPGTKYNEQFF. In DNA, the CDR3 is TGTGCCAGCTCACCACCGGGGACTAAATACAATGAGCAGTTCTTC.

This chain connects TRBV5-1 to TRBJ2-3, with 9 bases lining up with TRBD2. Germline CDR1 and CDR2: SGHRS and YFSETQ. J gave up 4 bases and V 0 bases, and 6 bases lay outside the gene matches. CDR3 length: 16 residues. The CDR3 loop reads CASSLAASGVSDTQYF. The CDR3 DNA sequence: TGCGCCAGCAGCTTGGCGGCTAGCGGGGTCTCAGATACGCAGTATTTT.

J is TRBJ1-1 and V is TRBV28, with 7 bases fitting TRBD1. The J segment lost 1 base and the V segment lost 5 bases, leaving 7 bases of the junction unmatched. This CDR3 is built from 15 residues. Germline V gene data show CDR1 as MDHEN and CDR2 as SYDVKM. The CDR3 sequence is CASSQAGTANTEAFF. CDR3 nucleotide sequence: TGTGCCAGCAGTCAGGCTGGGACAGCGAACACTGAAGCTTTCTTT. Combining the CDR3 with reference TRBV28 and TRBJ1-1 gives the whole variable domain DVKVTQSSRYLVKRTGEKVFLECVQDMDHENMFWYRQDPGLGLRLIYFSYDVKMKEKGDIPEGYSVSREKKERFSLILESASTNQTSMYLCASSQAGTANTEAFFGQGTRLTVV.

This clone was counted a single time. One end of the junction does not line up with germline, which may come from a read error. The chain joins TRBV7-7 to TRBJ2-7, with 7 positions matching TRBD2. Germline V CDR1 and CDR2: SSHAT, FNYEAQ (reference sequence). This CDR3 is built from 12 residues. CDR3 in amino acids: CASSFPGGEQYF. The DNA for the CDR3 is TGTGCTAGCAGCTTCCCCGGGGGGGAGCAGTACTTC.

This sequence joins TRBV18 and TRBJ1-1; D is ambiguous. Per the germline V gene, CDR1 is KGHSH and CDR2 is LQKENI. The CDR3 loop spans 13 amino acids. The V end lost 3 bases, the J end lost 6 bases, and 11 bases lay between the germline ends. CDR3 bases: TGTGCCAGCTCACCTCTGCTGAGTTCTGAAGCTTTCTTT. Translating it yields CASSPLLSSEAFF. Using reference TRBV18 and TRBJ1-1 for the parts outside the CDR3, the full variable domain is NAGVMQNPRHLVRRRGQEARLRCSPMKGHSHVYWYRQLPEEGLKFMVYLQKENIIDESGMPKERFSAEFPKEGPSILRIQQVVRGDSAAYFCASSPLLSSEAFFGQGTRLTVV.

This clone was observed a single time. The chain employs TRBV7-6 and TRBJ1-4; tentative D call: TRBD1 (6 bases). CDR1 and CDR2 (germline): SGHVS, FNYEAQ. The CDR3 runs to 17 residues. With 1 base removed from V and 7 bases from J, the gap between germline ends came to 19 bases. In nucleotides, the CDR3 is TGTGCCAGCAGCTTAGGGGTATCAGGGGCTTTGGTTGAAAAACTGTTTTTT. Protein sequence: CASSLGVSGALVEKLFF. Using reference TRBV7-6 and TRBJ1-4 for the parts outside the CDR3, the full variable domain is GAGVSQSPRYKVTKRGQDVALRCDPISGHVSLYWYRQALGQGPEFLTYFNYEAQQDKSGLPNDRFSAERPEGSISTLTIQRTEQRDSAMYRCASSLGVSGALVEKLFFGSGTQLSVL.

J is TRBJ2-7 and V is TRBV2; 11 bases match TRBD1. The CDR3 covers 13 residues. The junction had 4 bases not matched to a gene; V was cut back by 6 bases and J by 6 bases. Germline CDR1 reads SNHLY; CDR2 reads FYNNEI. The CDR3 nucleotides read TGTGCCAGCAGGGGGACAGGGGGAATCGAGCAGTACTTC. Translating gives CASRGTGGIEQYF.

The chain recombines TRBV28 with TRBJ2-1; 13 bases map to TRBD2. After removal of 5 bases from V and 9 bases from J, the junction contained 4 bases not matched to a gene. This CDR3 is built from 14 residues. Per germline, CDR1 MDHEN and CDR2 SYDVKM. The CDR3 spells CASSTSGGAIEQFF. The CDR3 DNA follows: TGTGCCAGCAGTACTAGCGGGGGGGCCATTGAGCAGTTCTTC.

The chain recombines TRBV10-3 with TRBJ1-1, with 7 bases matching TRBD1. The germline V gene encodes CDR1 ENHRY and CDR2 SYGVKD. The CDR3 runs 13 residues. V gave up 9 bases and J gave up 0 bases; unmatched junction bases: 4. The CDR3 DNA follows: TGTGCCATTACAGGGGAATTGAACACTGAAGCTTTCTTT. Translation: CAITGELNTEAFF.

The chain employs TRBV18 and TRBJ2-2; TRBD2 matches at 15 bases. V gave up 3 bases and J gave up 7 bases; unmatched junction bases: 3. The CDR3 spans 16 residues. Germline CDR1 is KGHSH and CDR2 is LQKENI. The CDR3 sequence is CASSPGTSGRIGELFF. CDR3 sequence (DNA): TGTGCCAGCTCACCCGGGACTAGCGGGAGGATCGGGGAGCTGTTTTTT.

The rearrangement links TRBV18 to TRBJ1-1, with D hard to call. Germline assignment: CDR1 KGHSH and CDR2 LQKENI. This CDR3 contains 12 residues. V was clipped by 3 bases and J by 1 base, with 3 bases between them. CDR3 sequence (DNA): TGTGCCAGCTCACCGGCGAACACTGAAGCTTTCTTT. The encoded protein is CASSPANTEAFF.

The chain is built from TRBV6-5 and TRBJ1-6, with D perhaps TRBD1 (5 bases). Looked up from germline, CDR1 is MNHEY and CDR2 is SVGAGI. V was clipped by 2 bases and J by 7 bases, with 15 bases between them. CDR3 length equals 16 residues. The CDR3 reads CASSYDSGRVNSPLHF. The CDR3 DNA follows: TGTGCCAGCAGTTACGATTCGGGCAGGGTGAATTCACCCCTCCACTTT.

This clone showed up just a few times. V gene TRBV10-3 combines with J gene TRBJ1-2; 7 nucleotides align to TRBD1. The CDR3 is made up of 15 amino acids. V dropped 1 base and J dropped 6; count of bases not matched to a gene: 8. Germline CDR1 and CDR2: ENHRY and SYGVKD. CDR3 nucleotide sequence: TGTGCCATCAGTGAGTTAGCCGGGACAGCAAATGGCTACACCTTC. Protein product: CAISELAGTANGYTF.

A few counts support this clone. This sequence joins TRBV7-6 and TRBJ1-6; D is uncertain. Germline V gives CDR1 SGHVS, CDR2 FNYEAQ. V was trimmed by 1 base and J by 5 bases, leaving 9 bases between them. There are 15 residues in the CDR3. For the CDR3, the DNA is TGTGCCAGCAGCTTAGACATCGTGGATAATTCACCCCTCCACTTT. This gives the protein CASSLDIVDNSPLHF. The entire variable domain, with the rest obtained from reference TRBV7-6 and TRBJ1-6, is as follows: GAGVSQSPRYKVTKRGQDVALRCDPISGHVSLYWYRQALGQGPEFLTYFNYEAQQDKSGLPNDRFSAERPEGSISTLTIQRTEQRDSAMYRCASSLDIVDNSPLHFGNGTRLTVT.

The chain is built from TRBV9 and TRBJ2-1; no clear D. Germline loops: CDR1 SGDLS, CDR2 YYNGEE. V lost 4 bases, J lost 8 bases, and 16 bases lay in between. This CDR3 spans 14 amino acids. The CDR3 bases are TGTGCCAGCAGCCCTCGGTTATTGAGCGATGAGCAGTTCTTC. Residues: CASSPRLLSDEQFF. The entire variable domain, with the rest obtained from reference TRBV9 and TRBJ2-1, is as follows: DSGVTQTPKHLITATGQRVTLRCSPRSGDLSVYWYQQSLDQGLQFLIQYYNGEERAKGNILERFSAQQFPDLHSELNLSSLELGDSALYFCASSPRLLSDEQFFGPGTRLTVL.

The V and J genes are TRBV2 and TRBJ1-2, with no clear D. Germline CDR1 is SNHLY and CDR2 is FYNNEI. The CDR3 is made up of 14 amino acids. Trimming stripped 2 bases from V and 3 bases from J, with 10 bases between. The CDR3 sequence is CASSERGVYYGYTF. CDR3 nucleotide sequence: TGTGCCAGCAGTGAACGCGGCGTCTACTATGGCTACACCTTC. The whole variable domain, filled in from reference TRBV2 and TRBJ1-2, reads EPEVTQTPSHQVTQMGQEVILRCVPISNHLYFYWYRQILGQKVEFLVSFYNNEISEKSEIFDDQFSVERPDGSNFTLKIRSTKLEDSAMYFCASSERGVYYGYTFGSGTRLTVV.

The rearrangement links TRBV3-1 (or the pseudogene TRBV3-2) to TRBJ2-1, with 7 positions matching TRBD1. The germline CDR1 and CDR2 sequences are LGHDT and YNNKEL (reference sequence). The J segment lost 5 bases and the V segment lost 1 base, leaving 2 bases of the junction unmatched. This CDR3 contains 14 residues. The chain's CDR3 is CASSQGQGDNEQFF. The CDR3 nucleotides read TGTGCCAGCAGCCAAGGACAGGGAGACAATGAGCAGTTCTTC.

This rearrangement joins TRBV7-8 to TRBJ1-5; a weak D match, TRBD1 (5 bases). The ends were cut back, 5 bases at V and 7 bases at J, with 12 bases in the middle. The CDR3 consists of 13 residues. Germline V gene sequence: CDR1 SGHVS, CDR2 FQNEAQ. Written as DNA, the CDR3 is TGTGCCAGCAGCCGAGGGGAGTGGCAGCCCCAGCATTTT. Protein: CASSRGEWQPQHF.

The rearrangement joins TRBV5-1 to TRBJ2-7; a weak D match, TRBD1 (6 bases). V lost 4 bases, J lost 2 bases, and 16 bases lay in between. The germline V gene encodes CDR1 SGHRS and CDR2 YFSETQ. This CDR3 contains 15 residues. CDR3 nucleotide sequence: TGCGCCAGCAGCCTGCATCCGGGACAAACCTACGAGCAGTACTTC. It is translated as CASSLHPGQTYEQYF.